Presented here are 27 T cell receptor beta chains from one specimen sequenced in a study of OX40 agonist ivuxolimab in advanced cancers. Here immunoSEQ multiplex PCR was the method, and the copy in TCRdb shows in-frame clones only, minus some. The table shows about 34,000 clones, with around 90% occurring only once. The sequenced sample was CD4+ or CD8+ T cells sorted from blood, obtained in a trial of the OX40 agonist ivuxolimab. The receptors were sampled from an adult with an advanced solid tumor such as melanoma, head and neck, liver or kidney cancer.

The chain couples TRBV28 to TRBJ1-2, with D maybe TRBD1 (5 bases). Germline values: CDR1 MDHEN, CDR2 SYDVKM. This CDR3 region has 15 residues. V was pared by 5 bases and J by 0 bases, with 13 bases between. Here the CDR3 reads CASSPPGGANYGYTF. Here the CDR3 DNA reads TGTGCCAGCAGTCCCCCGGGGGGGGCTAACTATGGCTACACCTTC.

The chain is built from TRBV6-5 and TRBJ1-1, with D unresolved. The CDR3 spans 14 residues. V was clipped by 0 bases and J by 5 bases, with 10 bases between them. CDR1 MNHEY and CDR2 SVGAGI come from the germline V gene. The CDR3 sequence is CASSYSRRRTEAFF. DNA of the CDR3: TGTGCCAGCAGTTACTCGAGGCGCCGAACTGAAGCTTTCTTT.

The V and J genes are TRBV6-1 and TRBJ1-1; the D is unclear. CDR1 and CDR2 (germline): MNHNS, SASEGT. V was trimmed by 5 bases and J by 1 base, leaving 5 bases between them. The CDR3 covers 12 residues. The CDR3 nucleotides read TGTGCCAGCAGTTTGCAGAACACTGAAGCTTTCTTT. Amino acids: CASSLQNTEAFF.

This clone occurred once. V gene TRBV5-5 combines with J gene TRBJ2-3; the D gene is possibly TRBD2 (6 bases). This CDR3 region has 15 residues. V was pared by 0 bases and J by 1 base, with 9 bases between. Germline V gene sequence: CDR1 SGHKS, CDR2 YYEKEE (reference sequence). CDR3 DNA: TGTGCCAGCAGCTTGGTGCCGGGGGGCACAGATACGCAGTATTTT. The encoded protein is CASSLVPGGTDTQYF. The full variable domain, completed using reference TRBV5-5 and TRBJ2-3, is DAGVTQSPTHLIKTRGQQVTLRCSPISGHKSVSWYQQVLGQGPQFIFQYYEKEERGRGNFPDRFSARQFPNYSSELNVNALLLGDSALYLCASSLVPGGTDTQYFGPGTRLTVL.

The V and J genes are TRBV11-3 and TRBJ1-1, with 7 nucleotides matching TRBD1. Germline loops: CDR1 SGHNT, CDR2 YENEEA. The CDR3 is 14 amino acids. The trim removed 4 bases at V and 3 bases at J, leaving 5 bases unmatched. The CDR3 sequence: CASSYRGWDTEAFF. CDR3 sequence (DNA): TGTGCCAGCAGCTACAGGGGATGGGACACTGAAGCTTTCTTT.

This chain connects TRBV7-9 to TRBJ2-3; possible D gene TRBD2, 7 bases. CDR3 length: 15 residues. With 1 base removed from V and 5 bases from J, the gap between germline ends came to 13 bases. CDR1 SEHNR and CDR2 FQNEAQ come from the germline V gene (reference sequence). The CDR3 nucleotides are TGTGCCAGCAGCTTAGAGGGGGGGGCTATAGATACGCAGTATTTT. It is translated as CASSLEGGAIDTQYF. Full variable domain (outside the CDR3, taken from reference TRBV7-9 and TRBJ2-3): DTGVSQNPRHKITKRGQNVTFRCDPISEHNRLYWYRQTLGQGPEFLTYFQNEAQLEKSRLLSDRFSAERPKGSFSTLEIQRTEQGDSAMYLCASSLEGGAIDTQYFGPGTRLTVL.

J is TRBJ1-6 and V is TRBV30, with a weak D call TRBD1 (6 bases). Germline V lookup: CDR1 GTSNPN, CDR2 SVGIG (reference sequence). This CDR3 spans 12 amino acids. V was trimmed by 3 bases and J by 8 bases, leaving 8 bases between them. The CDR3 DNA sequence: TGTGCCTGGAGCGGGGGCGATTCACCCCTCCACTTT. This gives the protein CAWSGGDSPLHF.

This clone was detected only once. The rearrangement joins TRBV25-1 to TRBJ2-1; 8 bases match TRBD2. CDR3 size: 13 residues. Unmatched junction bases numbered 4, after V lost 5 bases and J lost 7 bases. The germline CDR1 and CDR2 sequences are MGHDK and SYGVNS. CDR3 sequence (DNA): TGTGCCAGCAGTTCTAGCGGGTTAAATGAGCAGTTCTTC. This sequence encodes CASSSSGLNEQFF.

CDR3 DNA: TGTGCCAGCAGCTTAGACCCGAATAGCGGGGAGACCCAGTACTTC. It yields the protein CASSLDPNSGETQYF. The V gene is TRBV7-2, the J gene TRBJ2-5; 7 bases are a match to TRBD2. V trimming: 1 base; J trimming: 5 bases; junction bases outside the gene matches: 7. The CDR3 contains 15 residues. The V gene's germline CDR1 is SGHTA and CDR2 FQGNSA.

V is TRBV7-2 and J is TRBJ1-2; D gene unclear. Per germline, CDR1 SGHTA and CDR2 FQGNSA. V was trimmed by 1 base and J by 8 bases, leaving 11 bases between them. The CDR3 length is 13 residues. Here the CDR3 DNA reads TGTGCCAGCAGCTTAGAGATGGGTTTCGGCTACACCTTC. It codes for CASSLEMGFGYTF.

The rearrangement joins TRBV6-1 to TRBJ2-3; TRBD1 is a possible D gene (5 bases). Germline V gene lookup returns CDR1 MNHNS and CDR2 SASEGT. The CDR3 spans 15 residues. Trimming took off 3 bases at V and 6 bases at J, with 16 bases between the two ends. The CDR3, as DNA: TGTGCCAGCAGTGAGGTAGGGGCGAGGCGGGATACGCAGTATTTT. Amino acids: CASSEVGARRDTQYF.

On this clone: This sample also contains other DNA sequences that code for the same CDR3. The CDR3 DNA is TGTGCCAGCAGTGAAGTTCGAGGTGTGCAGTACTTC. Amino acids: CASSEVRGVQYF. V usage is TRBV2 and J usage is TRBJ2-7; D ambiguous. The V end was cut by 1 base, the J end by 9 bases, with 10 bases between. Germline V gene data show CDR1 as SNHLY and CDR2 as FYNNEI. The CDR3 contains 12 residues.

The gene calls are TRBV7-2 and TRBJ2-3; D is unclear. Per germline, CDR1 SGHTA and CDR2 FQGNSA. There are 13 residues in the CDR3. V lost 5 bases and J lost 1, with 7 bases in between. The CDR3, as DNA: TGTGCCAGCAGCATTGGGGGCACAGATACGCAGTATTTT. This sequence encodes CASSIGGTDTQYF.

The chain couples TRBV11-1 to TRBJ2-7, with 10 bases aligning to TRBD1. Germline-derived CDR1 and CDR2 are SGHAT and FQDESV (reference sequence). This CDR3 comprises 15 residues. J gave up 3 bases and V 1 base, and 3 bases lay outside the gene matches. The CDR3 loop is CASSLEGQGFYEQYF. The CDR3 nucleotides are TGTGCCAGCAGCTTAGAGGGACAGGGGTTCTACGAGCAGTACTTC.

The chain employs TRBV11-2 and TRBJ2-3, with 15 bases matching TRBD2. J gave up 2 bases and V 2 bases, and 8 bases lay outside the gene matches. The CDR3 has 19 amino acids. Germline V gene lookup returns CDR1 SGHAT and CDR2 FQNNGV. CDR3 amino acids: CASSLRPGLAGGFTDTQYF. DNA for the CDR3: TGTGCCAGCAGCTTACGCCCCGGACTAGCGGGGGGGTTCACAGATACGCAGTATTTT.

This clone was picked up one time. This rearrangement joins TRBV19 to TRBJ2-7, with 8 bases aligning to TRBD1. The CDR3 spans 14 residues. With 7 bases clipped from V and 1 base from J, the junction kept 6 bases outside the gene matches. Germline V lookup: CDR1 LNHDA, CDR2 SQIVND (reference sequence). CDR3 residues: CASKGQVGSYEQYF. CDR3 DNA: TGTGCCAGTAAGGGACAGGTTGGATCCTACGAGCAGTACTTC.

The chain combines TRBV4-1 with TRBJ2-1; 14 bases match TRBD2. Losses at the gene ends were 0 bases for V and 8 bases for J; bases not matched to a gene: 6. Looked up from germline, CDR1 is MGHRA and CDR2 is YSYEKL. CDR3 length: 17 amino acids. The CDR3 DNA reads TGCGCCAGCAGCCAAGATGGGACTAGCGGGAGTTTGGATGAGCAGTTCTTC. Protein product: CASSQDGTSGSLDEQFF.

The chain has TRBV9 and TRBJ2-3, with D tentatively TRBD2 (7 bases). The germline gives CDR1 SGDLS, CDR2 YYNGEE. CDR3 length equals 17 residues. V lost 0 bases, J lost 7 bases, and 21 bases lay in between. The CDR3 here is CASSVGSGGGATNTQYF. The CDR3 DNA is TGTGCCAGCAGCGTAGGATCAGGAGGGGGGGCCACGAATACGCAGTATTTT. The full variable domain, in which reference TRBV9 and TRBJ2-3 provide the parts outside the CDR3, is DSGVTQTPKHLITATGQRVTLRCSPRSGDLSVYWYQQSLDQGLQFLIQYYNGEERAKGNILERFSAQQFPDLHSELNLSSLELGDSALYFCASSVGSGGGATNTQYFGPGTRLTVL.

The chain is built from TRBV10-3 and TRBJ1-1; maybe TRBD1 (6 bases). The CDR3 is 13 residues long. V shed 3 bases and J shed 4 bases, with 9 bases lying between them. The germline gives CDR1 ENHRY, CDR2 SYGVKD. Written as DNA, the CDR3 is TGTGCCATCAGTGATAAGGGGGGCACTGAAGCTTTCTTT. Its protein product is CAISDKGGTEAFF.

The V gene is TRBV14, the J gene TRBJ2-2; D is ambiguous. The CDR3 runs 14 residues. Germline V lookup: CDR1 SGHDN, CDR2 FVKESK. Trimming removed 0 bases from V and 6 bases from J, with 8 bases in between. This CDR3 reads CASSQDLFPGELFF. For the CDR3, the DNA is TGTGCCAGCAGCCAAGATCTCTTCCCCGGGGAGCTGTTTTTT.

This chain joins TRBV18 and TRBJ1-1; D is unresolved. The V gene lost 6 bases and the J gene lost 1 base, with 12 bases spanning the gap. Germline CDR1 reads KGHSH; CDR2 reads LQKENI. The CDR3 is 14 amino acids. The CDR3 coding sequence is TGTGCCAGCTCCCTAGACCACCAGAACACTGAAGCTTTCTTT. It translates to CASSLDHQNTEAFF.

V and J are TRBV29-1 and TRBJ2-5; no definite D call. The V and J ends lost 5 bases and 2 bases respectively, with 9 bases between them. Germline V gene sequence: CDR1 SQVTM, CDR2 ANQGSEA. CDR3 size: 12 residues. CDR3 nucleotide sequence: TGCAGCGTTTCGAGTAGGCAAGAGACCCAGTACTTC. It yields the protein CSVSSRQETQYF.

This sequence joins TRBV28 and TRBJ2-3; D gene unclear. Looked up from germline, CDR1 is MDHEN and CDR2 is SYDVKM. The germline V and J ends were trimmed by 7 bases and 8 bases, with 13 bases remaining between them. The CDR3 consists of 12 residues. DNA of the CDR3: TGTGCCAGCACGCGTGCGGCAGCTACGCAGTATTTT. Protein product: CASTRAAATQYF.

This chain joins TRBV28 and TRBJ2-1, with TRBD1 matching 9 bases. The CDR3 length is 15 residues. V gave up 5 bases and J gave up 3 bases; unmatched junction bases: 5. Germline values: CDR1 MDHEN, CDR2 SYDVKM. The CDR3 protein is CASSRMGQGYNEQFF. CDR3 sequence (DNA): TGTGCCAGCAGTCGGATGGGACAGGGCTACAATGAGCAGTTCTTC.

This clone was picked up one time. V is TRBV28 and J is TRBJ1-3; D possibly corresponds to TRBD1 (5 bases). Trimming left V 3 bases short and J 4 bases short, with 13 bases between. The CDR3 runs 15 residues. Germline V gene data show CDR1 as MDHEN and CDR2 as SYDVKM. The CDR3 bases are TGTGCCAGCAGTTTGGAACCGGAGGGGGGAAACACCATATATTTT. Residues: CASSLEPEGGNTIYF.

The J gene is TRBJ1-4, the V gene TRBV7-9; D unclear. CDR3 length equals 13 residues. V shed 1 base and J shed 12 bases, with 12 bases lying between them. Germline V gives CDR1 SEHNR, CDR2 FQNEAQ (reference sequence). The CDR3 is CASSLEPGSELFF. CDR3 nucleotide sequence: TGTGCCAGCAGCTTAGAGCCGGGGAGTGAACTGTTTTTT.

This chain uses TRBV7-2 with TRBJ2-5; TRBD2 aligns across 11 bases. CDR3 size: 16 residues. J lost 5 bases, V lost 1 base, and 6 bases had no gene match. The germline V gene has CDR1 SGHTA and CDR2 FQGNSA. CDR3 residues: CASSLVGSGGAETQYF. The DNA for the CDR3 is TGTGCCAGCAGCTTAGTTGGTAGCGGGGGGGCCGAGACCCAGTACTTC. Drawing the rest from reference TRBV7-2 and TRBJ2-5, the complete variable domain is GAGVSQSPSNKVTEKGKDVELRCDPISGHTALYWYRQSLGQGLEFLIYFQGNSAPDKSGLPSDRFSAERTGGSVSTLTIQRTQQEDSAVYLCASSLVGSGGAETQYFGPGTRLLVL.